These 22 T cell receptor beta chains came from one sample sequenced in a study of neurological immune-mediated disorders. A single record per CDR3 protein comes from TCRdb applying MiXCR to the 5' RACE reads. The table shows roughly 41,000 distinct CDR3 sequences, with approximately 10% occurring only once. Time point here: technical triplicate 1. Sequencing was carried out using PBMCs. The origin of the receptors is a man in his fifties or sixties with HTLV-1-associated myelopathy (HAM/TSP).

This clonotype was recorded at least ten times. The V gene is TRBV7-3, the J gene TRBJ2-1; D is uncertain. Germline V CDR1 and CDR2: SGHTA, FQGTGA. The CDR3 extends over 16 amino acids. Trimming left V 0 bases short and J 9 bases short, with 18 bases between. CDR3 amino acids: CASSLTWGERLGEQFF. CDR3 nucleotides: TGTGCCAGCAGCTTAACGTGGGGTGAGCGCCTTGGTGAGCAGTTCTTC.

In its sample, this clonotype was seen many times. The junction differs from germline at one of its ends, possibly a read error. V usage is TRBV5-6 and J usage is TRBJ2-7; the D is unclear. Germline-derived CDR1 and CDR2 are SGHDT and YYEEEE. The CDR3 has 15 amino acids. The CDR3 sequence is CASNLRTEISYEQYF. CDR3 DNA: TGTGCCAGCAACTTGAGGACGGAGATCTCCTACGAGCAGTACTTC.

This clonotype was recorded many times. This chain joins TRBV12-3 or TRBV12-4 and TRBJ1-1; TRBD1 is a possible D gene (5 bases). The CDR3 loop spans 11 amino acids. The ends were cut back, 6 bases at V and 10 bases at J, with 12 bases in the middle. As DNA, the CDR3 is TGTGCCAGCAGGTCAGTGGGGGGAGCTTTCTTT. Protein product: CASRSVGGAFF.

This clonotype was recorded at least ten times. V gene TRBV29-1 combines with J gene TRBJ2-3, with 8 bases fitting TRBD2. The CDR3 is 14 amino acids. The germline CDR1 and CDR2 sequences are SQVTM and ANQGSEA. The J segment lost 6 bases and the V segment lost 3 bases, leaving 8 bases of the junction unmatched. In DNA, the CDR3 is TGCAGCGTTGAGGCGGAGAGCGGGGGCGATACGCAGTATTTT. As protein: CSVEAESGGDTQYF.

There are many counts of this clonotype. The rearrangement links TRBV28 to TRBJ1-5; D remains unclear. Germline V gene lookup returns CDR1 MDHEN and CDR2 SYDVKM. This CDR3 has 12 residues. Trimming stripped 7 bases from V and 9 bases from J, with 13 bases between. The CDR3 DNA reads TGTGCCAGCAATACCTTAGTTGGGCCCCAGCATTTT. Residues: CASNTLVGPQHF.

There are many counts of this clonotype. In DNA form, the CDR3 reads TGTGCCAGCAGTTCGATTCCGGGACAGGGAAGTGAAAAACTGTTTTTT. Translated, it gives CASSSIPGQGSEKLFF. The chain is built from TRBV27 and TRBJ1-4, with TRBD1 identical over 9 bases. The CDR3 covers 16 residues. Germline V CDR1 and CDR2: MNHEY, SMNVEV (reference sequence). J was trimmed by 7 bases and V by 4 bases; bases with no gene match: 10.

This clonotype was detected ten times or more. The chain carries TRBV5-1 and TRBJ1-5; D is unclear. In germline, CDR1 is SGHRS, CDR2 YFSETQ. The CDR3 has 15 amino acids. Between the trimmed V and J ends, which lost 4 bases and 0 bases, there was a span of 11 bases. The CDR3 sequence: CASSPGDFSNQPQHF. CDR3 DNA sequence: TGCGCCAGCAGCCCGGGAGACTTTAGCAATCAGCCCCAGCATTTT.

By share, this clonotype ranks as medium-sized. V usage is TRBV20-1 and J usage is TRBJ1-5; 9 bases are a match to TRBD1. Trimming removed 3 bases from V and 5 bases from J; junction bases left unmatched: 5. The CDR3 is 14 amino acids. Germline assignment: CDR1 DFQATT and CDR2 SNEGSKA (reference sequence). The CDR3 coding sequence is TGCAGTGCTAGCCCGGGACAGGGTGATCAGCCCCAGCATTTT. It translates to CSASPGQGDQPQHF.

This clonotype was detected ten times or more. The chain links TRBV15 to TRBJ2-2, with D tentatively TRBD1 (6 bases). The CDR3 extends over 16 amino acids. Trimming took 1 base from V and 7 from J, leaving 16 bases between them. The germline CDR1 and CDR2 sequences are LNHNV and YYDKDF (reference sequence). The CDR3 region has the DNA TGTGCCACCAGCAGAGCCGGGACACGGCTCGACGGGGAGCTGTTTTTT. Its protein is CATSRAGTRLDGELFF.

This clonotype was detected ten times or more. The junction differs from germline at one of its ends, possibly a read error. The CDR3: CASRIGSSPGQGTQYF. CDR3 coding DNA: TGTGCCAGCAGGATAGGGTCTTCGCCTGGACAAGGGACCCAGTACTTC. The chain uses TRBV6-1 and TRBJ2-5, with a weak D call TRBD1 (5 bases). Germline CDR1 and CDR2: MNHNS and SASEGT. This CDR3 contains 16 residues.

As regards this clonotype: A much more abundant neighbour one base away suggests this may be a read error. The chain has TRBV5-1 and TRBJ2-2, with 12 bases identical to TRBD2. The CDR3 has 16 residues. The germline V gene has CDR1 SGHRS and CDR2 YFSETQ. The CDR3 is CASSTGLAGNTVELFF. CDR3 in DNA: TGCGCCAGCAGCACCGGACTAGCGGGGAACACCGTGGAGCTGTTTTTT. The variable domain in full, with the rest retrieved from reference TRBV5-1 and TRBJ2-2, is KAGVTQTPRYLIKTRGQQVTLSCSPISGHRSVSWYQQTPGQGLQFLFEYFSETQRNKGNFPGRFSGRQFSNSRSEMNVSTLELGDSALYLCASSTGLAGNTVELFFGEGSRLTVL.

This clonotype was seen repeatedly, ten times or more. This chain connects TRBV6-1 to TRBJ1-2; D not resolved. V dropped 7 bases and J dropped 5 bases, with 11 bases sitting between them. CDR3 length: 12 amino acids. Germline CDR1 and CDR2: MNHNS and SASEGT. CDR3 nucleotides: TGTGCCAGCACCCCGACCGGGTATGGCTACACCTTC. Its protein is CASTPTGYGYTF.

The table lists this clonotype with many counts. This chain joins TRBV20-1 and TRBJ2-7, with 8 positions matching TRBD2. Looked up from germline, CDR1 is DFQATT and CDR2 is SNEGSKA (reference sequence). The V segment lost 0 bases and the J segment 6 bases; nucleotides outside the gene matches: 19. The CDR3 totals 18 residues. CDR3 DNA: TGCAGTGCTAGAGATCAATTTTCTGCCGGGAGGGAACAGGGCGAGCAGTACTTC. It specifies CSARDQFSAGREQGEQYF.

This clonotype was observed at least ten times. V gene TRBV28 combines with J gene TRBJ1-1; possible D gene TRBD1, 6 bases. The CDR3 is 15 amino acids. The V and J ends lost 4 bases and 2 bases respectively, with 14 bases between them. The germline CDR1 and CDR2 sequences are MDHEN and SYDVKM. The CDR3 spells CASSSPWGGNTEAFF. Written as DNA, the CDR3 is TGTGCCAGCAGTTCACCTTGGGGGGGCAACACTGAAGCTTTCTTT.

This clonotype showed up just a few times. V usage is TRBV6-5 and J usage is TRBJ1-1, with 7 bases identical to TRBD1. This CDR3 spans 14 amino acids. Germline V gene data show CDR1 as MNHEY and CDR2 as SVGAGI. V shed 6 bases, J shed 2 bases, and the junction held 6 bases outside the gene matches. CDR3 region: CASRPTGTNTEAFF. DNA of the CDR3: TGTGCCAGCAGGCCGACAGGGACTAACACTGAAGCTTTCTTT.

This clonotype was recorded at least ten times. The DNA of the CDR3 is TGCAGTGCTAGAGCTACCTACGGGGGCATTCAGTACTTC. This translates into CSARATYGGIQYF. V and J are TRBV20-1 and TRBJ2-4; tentatively, D is TRBD2 (6 bases). The germline V and J ends were trimmed by 1 base and 9 bases, with 13 bases remaining between them. CDR3 size: 13 residues. Germline CDR1 reads DFQATT; CDR2 reads SNEGSKA (reference sequence).

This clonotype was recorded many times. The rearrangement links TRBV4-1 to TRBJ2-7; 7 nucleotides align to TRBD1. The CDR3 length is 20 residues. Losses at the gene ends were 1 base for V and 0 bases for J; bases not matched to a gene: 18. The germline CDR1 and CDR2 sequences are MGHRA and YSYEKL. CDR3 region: CASSQVSLWKGASFSYEQYF. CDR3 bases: TGCGCCAGCAGCCAAGTTAGTTTGTGGAAGGGGGCAAGCTTCTCCTACGAGCAGTACTTC.

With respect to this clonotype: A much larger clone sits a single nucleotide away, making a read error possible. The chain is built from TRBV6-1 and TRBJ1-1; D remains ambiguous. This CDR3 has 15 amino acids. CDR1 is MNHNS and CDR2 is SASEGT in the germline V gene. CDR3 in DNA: TGTGCCAACAGTTCTACGACACCCCTGAACACTGCAGCTTTCTTT. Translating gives CANSSTTPLNTAAFF.

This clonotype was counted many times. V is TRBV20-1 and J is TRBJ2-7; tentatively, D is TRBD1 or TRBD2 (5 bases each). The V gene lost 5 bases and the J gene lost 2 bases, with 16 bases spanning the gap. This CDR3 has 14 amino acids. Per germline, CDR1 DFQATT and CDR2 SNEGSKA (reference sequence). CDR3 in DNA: TGCAGTGCTCCCAAAGGGACGGGCGCCTACGAGCAGTACTTC. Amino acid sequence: CSAPKGTGAYEQYF.

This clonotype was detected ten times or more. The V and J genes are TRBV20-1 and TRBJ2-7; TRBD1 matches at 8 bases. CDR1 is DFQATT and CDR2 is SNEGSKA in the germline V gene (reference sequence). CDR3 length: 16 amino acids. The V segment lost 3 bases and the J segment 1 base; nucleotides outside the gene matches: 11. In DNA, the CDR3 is TGCAGTGCTAGGCATCCTGCCGGGACAGGTTCCTACGAGCAGTACTTC. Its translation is CSARHPAGTGSYEQYF.

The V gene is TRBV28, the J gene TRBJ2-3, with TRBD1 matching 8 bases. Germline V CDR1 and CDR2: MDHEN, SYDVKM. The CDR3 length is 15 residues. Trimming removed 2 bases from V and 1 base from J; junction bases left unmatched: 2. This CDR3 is CASSLPGGGTDTQYF. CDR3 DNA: TGTGCCAGCAGTTTACCAGGGGGCGGCACAGATACGCAGTATTTT. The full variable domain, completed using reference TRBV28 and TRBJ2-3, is DVKVTQSSRYLVKRTGEKVFLECVQDMDHENMFWYRQDPGLGLRLIYFSYDVKMKEKGDIPEGYSVSREKKERFSLILESASTNQTSMYLCASSLPGGGTDTQYFGPGTRLTVL.

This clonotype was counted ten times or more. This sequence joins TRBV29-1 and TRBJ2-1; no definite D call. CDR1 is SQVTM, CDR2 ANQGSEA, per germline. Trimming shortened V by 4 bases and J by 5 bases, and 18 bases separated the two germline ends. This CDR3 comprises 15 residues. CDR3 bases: TGCAGCGTTGCCCGGGCCGACCTTTATCACAATGAGCAGTTCTTC. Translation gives CSVARADLYHNEQFF.